Listed below are T cell receptor beta chains from one sample, sequenced in a study of blood T cell repertoires in COVID-19. The table came from immunoSEQ multiplex PCR; TCRdb's copy has only in-frame clones and leaves some out. Among about 200,000 clones listed, 80% to 95% were seen once. The sample comprised peripheral blood. Source of these receptors: a man aged 60 to 75 with COVID-19, enrolled during active disease. Each CDR3 is given with its conserved first and last residue.

TRBJ1-6 TRBV5-1 CASSLIEGRSPLHF
TRBJ2-1 TRBV7-8 CASSPYRLNSYNEQFF
TRBJ1-5 TRBV30 CAWSVRGGVGQPQHF
TRBJ1-3 TRBV6-5 CASSYSGLTGGNTIYF
TRBJ2-3 TRBV7-2 CASSFAAGGSRTQYF
TRBJ1-1 TRBV10-1 CASSEVLRPRGAEAFF
TRBJ2-7 TRBV19 CASSMTGTSYEQYF
TRBJ1-2 TRBV30 CACAGTGGFYGYTF
TRBJ2-1 TRBV28 CASTKTSGTYNEQFF
TRBJ2-1 TRBV12-3/TRBV12-4 CASSSGTPGWFF
TRBJ2-1 TRBV3-1/TRBV3-2 CASSSLAGGPVNEQFF
TRBJ2-7 TRBV3-1/TRBV3-2 CASSQWRAGQAHEQYF
TRBJ1-3 TRBV6-6 CASSAARRGGNTIYF
TRBJ2-3 TRBV29-1 CSSTSFDTQYF
TRBJ1-4 TRBV6-6 CASSYDGQGRGEKLFF
TRBJ2-7 TRBV3-1/TRBV3-2 CASSPSLGEGHYEQYF
TRBJ2-7 TRBV18 CASSSDRAEGQYF
TRBJ2-7 TRBV28 CASRFRDRRLSEQYF
TRBJ2-1 TRBV29-1 CSVEDERTGGPRSSYNEQFF
TRBJ1-2 TRBV13 CASSLLGDRNYGYTF
TRBJ2-7 TRBV6-6 CATEKAGTVLYEQYF
TRBJ2-1 TRBV7-8 CASSFLDGVEQFF
TRBJ2-5 TRBV28 CASSFPRSSLGTQYF
TRBJ2-1 TRBV4-3 CASSPIRGYEQFF
TRBJ2-5 TRBV4-2 CASSPRLAGGQETQYF
TRBJ2-1 TRBV12-3/TRBV12-4 CASRLTPGEQFF
TRBJ2-3 TRBV30 CAWKFRSLSGRTDTQYF
TRBJ2-7 TRBV5-1 CASSFSSGGTYEQYF
TRBJ1-2 TRBV3-1/TRBV3-2 CASSQGDRGPHYGYTF
TRBJ1-1 TRBV5-1 CASSFVGTEAFF
TRBJ2-7 TRBV10-3 CAISAGTSSNEQYF